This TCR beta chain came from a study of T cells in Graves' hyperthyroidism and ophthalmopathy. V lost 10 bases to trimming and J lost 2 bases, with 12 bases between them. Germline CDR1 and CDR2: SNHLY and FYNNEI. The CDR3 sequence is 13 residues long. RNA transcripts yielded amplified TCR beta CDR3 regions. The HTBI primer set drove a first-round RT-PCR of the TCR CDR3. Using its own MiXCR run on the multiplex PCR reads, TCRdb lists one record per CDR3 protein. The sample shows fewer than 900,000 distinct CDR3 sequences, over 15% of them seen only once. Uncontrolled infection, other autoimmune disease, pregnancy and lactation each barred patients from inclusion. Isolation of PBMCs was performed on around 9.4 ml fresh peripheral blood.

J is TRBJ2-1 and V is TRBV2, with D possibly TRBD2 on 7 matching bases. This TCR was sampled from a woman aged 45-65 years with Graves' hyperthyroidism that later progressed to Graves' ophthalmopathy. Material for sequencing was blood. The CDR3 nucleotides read TGTGCCACTACGGGGGGCCCCTACAATGAGCAGTTCTTC. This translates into CATTGGPYNEQFF.